This T cell receptor (beta chain) was recovered during a study of blood T cell repertoires in COVID-19. Study-wide context: From the United States, Italy and Spain came samples of acute and convalescent COVID-19. From T cells, B-cell-depleted T cells, or PBMCs came the material, which was cDNA or gDNA.

In the original workflow: Reference gene primer amplification in the assay estimated nucleated cell counts. Clones were sequenced by immunoSEQ multiplex PCR, and TCRdb holds only the in-frame ones, with some missing. V and J calls and clone size are as listed in that table; D and trimming were resolved from the DNA. This sample carries about 200,000 clones, 75% to 85% of them seen once, and the ten largest clones take roughly 6.4%. The germline CDR1 and CDR2 sequences are MNHEY and SVGAGI. The CDR3 runs to 14 residues. Trimming stripped 2 bases from V and 0 bases from J, with 7 bases between. Sequencing input: peripheral blood. The rearrangement links TRBV6-5 to TRBJ1-1, with D possibly being TRBD1 (5 bases). This TCR was sampled from a man aged 55 to 70 with acute or convalescent COVID-19. CDR3 nucleotide sequence: TGTGCCAGCAGTTACGTCAGGGTGAACACTGAAGCTTTCTTT. Translated: CASSYVRVNTEAFF.